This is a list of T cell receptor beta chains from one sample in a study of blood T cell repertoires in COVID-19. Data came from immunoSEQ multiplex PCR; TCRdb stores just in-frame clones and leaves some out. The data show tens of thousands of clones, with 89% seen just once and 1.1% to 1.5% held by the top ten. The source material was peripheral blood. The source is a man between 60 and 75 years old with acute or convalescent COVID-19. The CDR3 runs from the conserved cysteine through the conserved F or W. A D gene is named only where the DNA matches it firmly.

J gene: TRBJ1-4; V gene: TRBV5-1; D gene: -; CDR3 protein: CASSPEGVNEKLFF; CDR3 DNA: TGCGCCAGCAGCCCCGAAGGAGTGAATGAAAAACTGTTTTTT
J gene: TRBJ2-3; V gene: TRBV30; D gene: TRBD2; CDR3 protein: CAWSVASGNTDTQYF; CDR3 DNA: TGTGCCTGGAGTGTAGCTAGCGGAAACACAGATACGCAGTATTTT
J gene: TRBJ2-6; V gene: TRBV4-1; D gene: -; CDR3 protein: CASSQDRDTGANVLTF; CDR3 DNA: TGCGCCAGCAGCCAAGATCGGGATACCGGGGCCAACGTCCTGACTTTC
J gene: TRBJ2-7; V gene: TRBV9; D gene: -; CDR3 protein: CASSVTHGGGGGNEQYF; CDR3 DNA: TGTGCCAGCAGCGTGACACACGGGGGAGGGGGAGGCAACGAGCAGTACTTC
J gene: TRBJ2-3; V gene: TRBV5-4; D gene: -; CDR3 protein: CASSLVPVGTDTQYF; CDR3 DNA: TGTGCCAGCAGCTTGGTCCCCGTCGGCACAGATACGCAGTATTTT
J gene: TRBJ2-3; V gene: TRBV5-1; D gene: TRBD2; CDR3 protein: CASSLWAAGGTQYF; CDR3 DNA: TGCGCCAGCAGCTTGTGGGCAGCGGGGGGGACGCAGTATTTT
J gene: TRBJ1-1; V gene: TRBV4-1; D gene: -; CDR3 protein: CASSQDGGATEAFF; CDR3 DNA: TGCGCCAGCAGCCAAGATGGGGGGGCCACTGAAGCTTTCTTT
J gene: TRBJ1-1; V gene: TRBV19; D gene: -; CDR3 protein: CASGYTGLDTEAFF; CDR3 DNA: TGTGCCAGTGGTTATACAGGGTTGGACACTGAAGCTTTCTTT
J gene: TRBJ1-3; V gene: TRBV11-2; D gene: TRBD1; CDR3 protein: CASSSSTGPGNTIYF; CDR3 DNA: TGTGCCAGCAGCTCCTCGACAGGGCCTGGAAACACCATATATTTT
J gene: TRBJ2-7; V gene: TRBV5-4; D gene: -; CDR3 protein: CASSLAGAFGEQYF; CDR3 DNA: TGTGCCAGCAGCTTGGCCGGAGCCTTTGGGGAGCAGTACTTC
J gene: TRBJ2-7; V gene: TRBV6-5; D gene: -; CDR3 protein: CASSYSTGSGLVEQYF; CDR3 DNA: TGTGCCAGCAGTTACTCGACGGGCTCGGGGTTGGTCGAGCAGTACTTC
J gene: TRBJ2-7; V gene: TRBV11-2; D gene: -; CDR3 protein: CASSLFRDIFSYEQYF; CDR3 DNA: TGTGCCAGCAGCTTATTCAGGGACATTTTCTCCTACGAGCAGTACTTC
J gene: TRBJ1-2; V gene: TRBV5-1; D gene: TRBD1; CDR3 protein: CASSIGTGNYGYTF; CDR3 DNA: TGCGCCAGCAGCATAGGGACAGGGAACTATGGCTACACCTTC
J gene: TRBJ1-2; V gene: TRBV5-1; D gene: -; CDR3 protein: CASSLGVSGFGYTF; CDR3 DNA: TGCGCCAGCAGCTTGGGCGTTTCGGGTTTTGGCTACACCTTC
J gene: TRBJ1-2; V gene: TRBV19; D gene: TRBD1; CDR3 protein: CASSKRQGPTNYGYTF; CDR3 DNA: TGTGCCAGTAGTAAACGACAGGGACCCACTAACTATGGCTACACCTTC
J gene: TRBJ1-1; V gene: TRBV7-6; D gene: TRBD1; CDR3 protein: CASSLMRSGGTEAFF; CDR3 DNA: TGTGCCAGCAGCTTAATGCGTTCAGGGGGAACTGAAGCTTTCTTT
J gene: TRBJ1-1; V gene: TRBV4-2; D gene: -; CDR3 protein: CASSQDLAGAGAEAFF; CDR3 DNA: TGTGCCAGCAGCCAAGATCTGGCGGGGGCGGGGGCTGAAGCTTTCTTT
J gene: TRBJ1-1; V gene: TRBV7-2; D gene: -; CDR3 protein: CASSLFSPGRSNTEAFF; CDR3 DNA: TGTGCCAGCAGCCTCTTTAGCCCGGGGAGAAGTAACACTGAAGCTTTCTTT
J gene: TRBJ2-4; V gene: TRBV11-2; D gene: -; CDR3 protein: CASSLSTGSKNIQYF; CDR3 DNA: TGTGCCAGCAGCTTGAGTACAGGATCCAAAAACATTCAGTACTTC
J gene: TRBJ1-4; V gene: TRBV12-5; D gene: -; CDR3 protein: CASGLGQSPREKLFF; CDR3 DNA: TGTGCTAGTGGTTTGGGACAGAGCCCTAGGGAAAAACTGTTTTTT
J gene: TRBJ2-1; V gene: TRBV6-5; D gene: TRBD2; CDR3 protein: CASSRSWTSGDEQFF; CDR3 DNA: TGTGCCAGCAGCCGGTCTTGGACTAGCGGGGATGAGCAGTTCTTC
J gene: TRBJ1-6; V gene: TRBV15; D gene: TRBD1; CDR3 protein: CATSRLSGQAGSSPLHF; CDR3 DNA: TGTGCCACCAGCAGATTATCTGGACAGGCCGGGAGTTCACCCCTCCACTTT